Listed here are 3 T cell receptor beta chains from one sample, sequenced in a study of blood T cells in healthy people across ages. For the second PCR, which ran for roughly 7 to 11 cycles, a sample-barcoded 5' primer and a J-beta primer mix were used. MiXCR, run by TCRdb on the 5' RACE reads, gives a single entry per CDR3 protein. The data hold 1.5 million to 1.9 million distinct CDR3 sequences, with 40% to 45% observed a single time. The sequencing input was blood. The origin of the receptors is a woman aged 18-29 years in good health.

The gene calls are TRBV6-1 and TRBJ2-7, with a tentative D call TRBD2 (5 bases). The V gene's germline CDR1 is MNHNS and CDR2 SASEGT. V shed 8 bases and J shed 6 bases, with 17 bases lying between them. The CDR3 length is 13 residues. CDR3 amino acids: CASVVSEGAEQYF. The CDR3 coding sequence is TGTGCCAGCGTGGTCAGTGAGGGAGCCGAGCAGTACTTC.

This clonotype was detected only a few times. The rearrangement joins TRBV5-1 to TRBJ2-1; 9 bases match TRBD2. From germline, CDR1 is SGHRS and CDR2 YFSETQ. The V segment lost 4 bases and the J segment 2 bases; nucleotides outside the gene matches: 7. CDR3 length: 16 amino acids. The CDR3 DNA reads TGCGCCAGCAGCATTTTAGCGGGGGACCCCTACAATGAGCAGTTCTTC. Translated, it gives CASSILAGDPYNEQFF.

The CDR3 loop is CASSAKRGRNTEAFF. The CDR3 DNA follows: TGTGCCAGCAGTGCCAAAAGGGGGCGGAACACTGAAGCTTTCTTT. The V gene is TRBV6-5, the J gene TRBJ1-1, with 7 bases identical to TRBD1. This CDR3 has 15 amino acids. J lost 1 base, V lost 5 bases, and 7 bases had no gene match. CDR1 and CDR2 (germline): MNHEY, SVGAGI.